The source of this T cell receptor (beta chain) is a study of T cell responses to AZD1222 COVID-19 vaccine. Study-wide context: Analysis merged second doses at about 4 or about 12 weeks. Notes on the study in general: Most donors were white British and more were female, and clonal diversity was possibly underestimated. No day 14 peak samples; only post-peak repertoires were characterized.

Turning to this clone: As yet, its antigen is unknown.

Germline-derived CDR1 and CDR2 are LNHDA and SQIVND (reference sequence). Trimming took 1 base from V and 9 from J; bases not matched to a gene: 7. CDR3 length equals 14 residues. Sequencing was performed with immunoSEQ multiplex PCR; in TCRdb, only in-frame clones are kept and a portion is missing. The data hold about 150,000 clones, with approximately 90% observed a single time. V gene TRBV19 combines with J gene TRBJ1-2; 8 bases align to TRBD1. Specimen: peripheral blood, collected on day 0 of AZD1222 vaccination. The sequence came from an adult in good health. The DNA for the CDR3 is TGTGCCAGTAGTATAGGGGCAGGGGGCGAACGCTACACCTTC. It encodes CASSIGAGGERYTF. Supplemented by reference TRBV19 and TRBJ1-2, the full variable domain reads DGGITQSPKYLFRKEGQNVTLSCEQNLNHDAMYWYRQDPGQGLRLIYYSQIVNDFQKGDIAEGYSVSREKKESFPLTVTSAQKNPTAFYLCASSIGAGGERYTFGSGTRLTVV.